This passage covers 15 T cell receptor beta chains from one sample sequenced in a study of control samples from healthy donors and cancer patients. Sequencing used immunoSEQ multiplex PCR; TCRdb keeps in-frame clones, though not all of them. The sample holds about 39,000 clones; approximately 82% are singletons and the top ten take 20% to 25%. Specimen: PBMCs. These receptors were collected from a woman aged 55 to 70 with lung cancer.

The gene calls are TRBV7-3 and TRBJ1-1; D is undetermined. The germline gives CDR1 SGHTA, CDR2 FQGTGA. V dropped 2 bases and J dropped 2 bases, with 9 bases sitting between them. CDR3 length: 14 amino acids. For the CDR3, the DNA is TGTGCCAGCAGCTTATTAGGCGGAAACACTGAAGCTTTCTTT. This translates into CASSLLGGNTEAFF.

The V and J genes are TRBV5-6 and TRBJ2-7, with 11 bases matching TRBD2. This CDR3 is 14 amino acids long. Losses at the gene ends were 0 bases for V and 7 bases for J; bases not matched to a gene: 3. CDR1 SGHDT and CDR2 YYEEEE come from the germline V gene. CDR3 DNA sequence: TGTGCCAGCAGCTTGGGACTAGCGGGATGGGAGCAGTACTTC. Translation gives CASSLGLAGWEQYF.

This clone was seen once. The genes are TRBV6-5 and TRBJ2-7, with 8 bases lining up with TRBD1. Germline V gene sequence: CDR1 MNHEY, CDR2 SVGAGI. J gave up 4 bases and V 9 bases, and 8 bases lay outside the gene matches. The CDR3 sequence is 13 residues long. The CDR3 DNA reads as TGTGCCAGTGGACAGGGTCTAGCTTACGAGCAGTACTTC. Translating it yields CASGQGLAYEQYF.

The rearrangement links TRBV19 to TRBJ1-5; tentative D call: TRBD1 (5 bases). Germline CDR1 and CDR2: LNHDA and SQIVND (reference sequence). V gave up 7 bases and J gave up 0 bases, with 13 bases separating them. The CDR3 sequence is 15 residues long. The CDR3 loop reads CASTIRQYSNQPQHF. For the CDR3, the DNA is TGTGCCAGTACCATTCGACAGTATAGCAATCAGCCCCAGCATTTT.

The chain couples TRBV6-6 to TRBJ1-2, with 8 bases that match TRBD1. CDR3 length: 14 residues. Germline CDR1 reads MNHNY; CDR2 reads SVGAGI (reference sequence). V shed 0 bases, J shed 7 bases, and the junction held 4 bases outside the gene matches. The CDR3 DNA reads as TGTGCCAGCAGTTACTCTTCAGGGGGCTCTGGCTACACCTTC. Its protein is CASSYSSGGSGYTF.

The chain links TRBV7-2 to TRBJ2-3, with 9 bases matching TRBD1. The CDR3 is 16 amino acids. CDR1 and CDR2 from the germline V gene are SGHTA and FQGNSA. V lost 4 bases and J lost 3; bases outside the gene matches: 8. The CDR3, as DNA: TGTGCCAGCAGCTCTGTATTGGGACAGGGAACAGATACGCAGTATTTT. This encodes CASSSVLGQGTDTQYF. The full variable domain, completed using reference TRBV7-2 and TRBJ2-3, is GAGVSQSPSNKVTEKGKDVELRCDPISGHTALYWYRQSLGQGLEFLIYFQGNSAPDKSGLPSDRFSAERTGGSVSTLTIQRTQQEDSAVYLCASSSVLGQGTDTQYFGPGTRLTVL.

The chain uses TRBV6-5 and TRBJ2-1; possibly TRBD2 for D (5 bases). The germline V gene encodes CDR1 MNHEY and CDR2 SVGAGI. Trimming removed 4 bases from V and 3 bases from J, with 10 bases in between. This CDR3 has 14 residues. CDR3 sequence: CASSSPGDYNEQFF. In DNA, the CDR3 is TGTGCCAGCAGTTCGCCCGGGGACTACAATGAGCAGTTCTTC.

The rearrangement joins TRBV5-1 to TRBJ1-2, with a tentative D call TRBD1 (5 bases). Germline V gives CDR1 SGHRS, CDR2 YFSETQ. The CDR3 is made up of 14 amino acids. V dropped 2 bases and J dropped 8 bases, with 16 bases sitting between them. The CDR3 loop is CASSLGDSQYGYTF. As DNA, the CDR3 is TGCGCCAGCAGCTTAGGAGACAGCCAGTACGGCTACACCTTC. Full variable domain (remainder filled in from reference TRBV5-1 and TRBJ1-2): KAGVTQTPRYLIKTRGQQVTLSCSPISGHRSVSWYQQTPGQGLQFLFEYFSETQRNKGNFPGRFSGRQFSNSRSEMNVSTLELGDSALYLCASSLGDSQYGYTFGSGTRLTVV.

V is TRBV4-2 and J is TRBJ1-6; no clear D gene. The CDR3 sequence is 15 residues long. V was cut by 0 bases and J by 10 bases, with 13 bases left in between. Germline CDR1 LGHNA, CDR2 YNFKEQ. The CDR3 here is CASSQEDSGVSPLHF. The CDR3 nucleotides read TGTGCCAGCAGCCAAGAGGACTCCGGGGTGTCACCCCTCCACTTT.

This clone was detected only a few times. The chain couples TRBV3-1 (or the pseudogene TRBV3-2) to TRBJ1-1, with 7 bases fitting TRBD1. The CDR3 spans 14 residues. Germline CDR1 is LGHDT and CDR2 is YNNKEL (reference sequence). The V segment lost 4 bases and the J segment 5 bases; nucleotides outside the gene matches: 7. CDR3 sequence reads: CASSLLDRRTEAFF. For the CDR3, the DNA is TGTGCCAGCAGCCTACTGGACAGGAGGACTGAAGCTTTCTTT.

This clone was seen a handful of times. The chain links TRBV12-5 to TRBJ2-3; D uncertain. V was trimmed by 5 bases and J by 4 bases, leaving 7 bases between them. CDR1 LGHNT and CDR2 FRNRAP come from the germline V gene. CDR3 size: 12 residues. CDR3 sequence reads: CASGPDADTQYF. CDR3 nucleotides: TGTGCTAGTGGTCCCGACGCAGATACGCAGTATTTT.

This clone rates as large. The genes are TRBV7-9 and TRBJ1-5; 12 nucleotides match TRBD1. V lost 0 bases to trimming and J lost 6 bases; unmatched junction nucleotides: 3. The CDR3 sequence is 16 residues long. Looked up from germline, CDR1 is SEHNR and CDR2 is FQNEAQ (reference sequence). DNA for the CDR3: TGTGCCAGCAGCTTAGCGGGGGACAGGGGGCCTCAGCCCCAGCATTTT. As protein: CASSLAGDRGPQPQHF. The whole variable domain, remainder taken from reference TRBV7-9 and TRBJ1-5, is DTGVSQNPRHKITKRGQNVTFRCDPISEHNRLYWYRQTLGQGPEFLTYFQNEAQLEKSRLLSDRFSAERPKGSFSTLEIQRTEQGDSAMYLCASSLAGDRGPQPQHFGDGTRLSIL.

This chain uses TRBV6-5 with TRBJ2-5, with TRBD2 as a possible D gene (5 bases). The CDR3 covers 13 residues. Germline lookup yields CDR1 MNHEY and CDR2 SVGAGI. Trimming cost V 6 bases and J 3 bases, with 11 bases left between them. The CDR3 coding sequence is TGTGCCAGCAGCCCCCTACTAGAAGAGACCCAGTACTTC. It encodes CASSPLLEETQYF.

Concerning this clone itself: This CDR3 is also generated by other DNA sequences in the sample. V usage is TRBV6-5 and J usage is TRBJ2-2, with D possibly matching TRBD1 (6 bases). CDR3 length: 13 amino acids. CDR1 is MNHEY, CDR2 SVGAGI, per germline. V shed 6 bases and J shed 7 bases, with 12 bases lying between them. This chain's CDR3 is CASRLGQFGELFF. In DNA form, the CDR3 reads TGTGCCAGCAGACTCGGACAGTTCGGGGAGCTGTTTTTT.

The CDR3 DNA reads as TGTGCCAGCAGCCAAGCGGCTCCCACAGATACGCAGTATTTT. Its translation is CASSQAAPTDTQYF. The rearrangement uses TRBV9 and TRBJ2-3, with D tentatively TRBD2 (5 bases). The V gene lost 4 bases and the J gene lost 2 bases, with 11 bases spanning the gap. CDR1 is SGDLS, CDR2 YYNGEE, per germline. CDR3 size: 14 residues. Based on the CDR3 plus reference TRBV9 and TRBJ2-3, the full variable domain is DSGVTQTPKHLITATGQRVTLRCSPRSGDLSVYWYQQSLDQGLQFLIQYYNGEERAKGNILERFSAQQFPDLHSELNLSSLELGDSALYFCASSQAAPTDTQYFGPGTRLTVL.